Below are 6 T cell receptor beta chains sequenced from a single sample in a study of CD8+ T cells in alopecia areata. Stated treatment: oral pan-JAK inhibitor, 5-10 mg twice daily. Extracted from the samples, RNA was reverse transcribed into cDNA to serve as the sequencing template. Data came from immunoSEQ multiplex PCR; TCRdb stores just in-frame clones and leaves some out. The table lists roughly 46,000 clones, approximately 65% of them singletons. This specimen consisted of CD8+ T cells sorted from blood, obtained at week 4, from a patient treated with tofacitinib. The receptors shown here come from a human donor with alopecia areata.

The V gene is TRBV29-1, the J gene TRBJ2-7, with 8 bases fitting TRBD1. This CDR3 has 13 amino acids. The V segment lost 4 bases and the J segment 3 bases; nucleotides outside the gene matches: 5. Per germline, CDR1 SQVTM and CDR2 ANQGSEA. CDR3 sequence: CSVALDRVYEQYF. The CDR3 DNA sequence: TGCAGCGTTGCCTTGGACAGGGTCTACGAGCAGTACTTC.

This clone was observed a handful of times. The rearrangement uses TRBV29-1 and TRBJ2-2; D not certain. Germline V gene data show CDR1 as SQVTM and CDR2 as ANQGSEA. CDR3 size: 10 residues. The V end was cut by 5 bases, the J end by 5 bases, with 3 bases between. The CDR3 DNA reads TGCAGCGTTTTGACCGGGGAGCTGTTTTTT. This gives the protein CSVLTGELFF.

The chain uses TRBV9 and TRBJ2-5, with D unclear. The CDR3 spans 16 residues. V was trimmed by 0 bases and J by 5 bases, leaving 17 bases between them. Germline V gene data show CDR1 as SGDLS and CDR2 as YYNGEE. CDR3 coding DNA: TGTGCCAGCAGCGTAGCTGAATCGTCCCGGTCTGAGACCCAGTACTTC. It specifies CASSVAESSRSETQYF.

The chain has TRBV30 and TRBJ2-7, with unresolved D. V was pared by 1 base and J by 3 bases, with 10 bases between. Germline lookup yields CDR1 GTSNPN and CDR2 SVGIG (reference sequence). This CDR3 comprises 13 residues. The CDR3 loop reads CAWSAGQSYEQYF. CDR3 DNA sequence: TGTGCCTGGAGTGCTGGGCAGAGCTACGAGCAGTACTTC. Variable domain in full (rest from reference TRBV30 and TRBJ2-7): SQTIHQWPATLVQPVGSPLSLECTVEGTSNPNLYWYRQAAGRGLQLLFYSVGIGQISSEVPQNLSASRPQDRQFILSSKKLLLSDSGFYLCAWSAGQSYEQYFGPGTRLTVT.

This clone was counted many times. CDR3 sequence reads: CASSPIGDHEQYF. For the CDR3, the DNA is TGTGCCAGCTCACCAATCGGCGACCACGAGCAGTACTTC. This rearrangement joins TRBV18 to TRBJ2-7; D gene uncertain. Deletions cut 2 bases from V and 5 bases from J, with 10 bases between. The germline CDR1 and CDR2 sequences are KGHSH and LQKENI. This CDR3 comprises 13 residues. The full variable domain, completed using reference TRBV18 and TRBJ2-7, is NAGVMQNPRHLVRRRGQEARLRCSPMKGHSHVYWYRQLPEEGLKFMVYLQKENIIDESGMPKERFSAEFPKEGPSILRIQQVVRGDSAAYFCASSPIGDHEQYFGPGTRLTVT.

This chain links TRBV27 with TRBJ1-6; perhaps TRBD1 as D (6 bases). Trimming pared 5 bases from V and 7 bases from J, leaving 9 bases between. CDR3 size: 13 residues. Germline values: CDR1 MNHEY, CDR2 SMNVEV (reference sequence). The CDR3 loop is CASSLGQNSPLHF. The CDR3 DNA follows: TGTGCCAGCAGTCTTGGACAGAATTCACCCCTCCACTTT.